This T cell receptor beta chain was sequenced during a study of technical replicates of blood from several donors. Sequenced by immunoSEQ multiplex PCR; TCRdb stores in-frame clones only, minus some. The sample lists under 65,000 clones; 86% were seen once. The CDR3 contains 15 residues. Germline CDR1 MNHEY, CDR2 SVGAGI. The V end lost 4 bases, the J end lost 10 bases, and 17 bases lay between the germline ends. The TCR sequence derives from a human donor in good health. Some clones in this sample may be carry-over from other donors' samples. The chain uses TRBV6-5 and TRBJ1-6; D remains ambiguous. The sequencing input was PBMCs. The CDR3 spells CASSLRRREGSPLHF. The CDR3 DNA reads TGTGCCAGCAGTTTACGCCGGCGTGAGGGATCACCCCTCCACTTT.